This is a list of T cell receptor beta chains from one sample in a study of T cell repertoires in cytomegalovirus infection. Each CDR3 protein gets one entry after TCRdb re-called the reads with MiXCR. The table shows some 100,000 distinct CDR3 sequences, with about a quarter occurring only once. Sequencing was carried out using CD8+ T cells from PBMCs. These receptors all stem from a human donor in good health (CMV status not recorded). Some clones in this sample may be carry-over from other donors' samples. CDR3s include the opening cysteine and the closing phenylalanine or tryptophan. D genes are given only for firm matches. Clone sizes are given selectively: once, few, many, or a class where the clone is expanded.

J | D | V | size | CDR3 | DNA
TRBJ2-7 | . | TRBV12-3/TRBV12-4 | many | CASRTVASYEQYF | TGTGCCAGCAGGACAGTCGCTTCCTACGAGCAGTACTTC
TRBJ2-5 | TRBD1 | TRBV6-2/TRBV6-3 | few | CASSYSAGTVLEETQYF | TGTGCCAGCAGTTACTCCGCCGGGACAGTGTTAGAAGAGACCCAGTACTTC
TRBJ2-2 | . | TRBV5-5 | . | CASSRPNTGELFF | TGTGCCAGCAGCCGCCCTAACACCGGGGAGCTGTTTTTT
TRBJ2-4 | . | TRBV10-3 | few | CAVMTPNDIQYF | TGTGCCGTCATGACTCCTAACGACATTCAGTACTTC
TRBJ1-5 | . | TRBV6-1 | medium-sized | CASSPRRDISNQPQHF | TGTGCCAGCAGTCCTCGGCGGGACATAAGCAATCAGCCCCAGCATTTT
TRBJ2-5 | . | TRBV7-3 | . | CASSLFGSGQETQYF | TGTGCCAGCAGCTTATTTGGTAGCGGCCAAGAGACCCAGTACTTC
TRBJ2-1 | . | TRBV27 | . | CASSSQREEDEQFF | TGTGCCAGCAGTTCCCAGCGCGAGGAGGATGAGCAGTTCTTC
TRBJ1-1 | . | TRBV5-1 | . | CASRTGNTEAFF | TGCGCCAGCAGGACCGGGAACACTGAAGCTTTCTTT
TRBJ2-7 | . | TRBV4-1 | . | CASSQDFVDEQYF | TGCGCCAGCAGCCAAGATTTCGTTGACGAGCAGTACTTC
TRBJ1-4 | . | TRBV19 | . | CATQRGGLNEKLFF | TGTGCCACTCAAAGGGGGGGACTTAATGAAAAACTGTTTTTT
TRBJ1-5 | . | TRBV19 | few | CASSNLGGTNQPQHF | TGTGCCAGTAGTAACCTAGGGGGAACAAATCAGCCCCAGCATTTT
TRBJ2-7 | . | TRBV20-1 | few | CSARDPTESYEQYF | TGCAGTGCTAGAGACCCGACGGAATCCTACGAGCAGTACTTC
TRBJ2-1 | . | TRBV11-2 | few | CASSLGGGRAYNEQFF | TGTGCCAGCAGCTTAGGGGGAGGCAGGGCCTACAATGAGCAGTTCTTC
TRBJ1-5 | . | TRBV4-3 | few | CASSQGYSSNQPQHF | TGCGCCAGCAGCCAGGGCTACTCTAGCAATCAGCCCCAGCATTTT
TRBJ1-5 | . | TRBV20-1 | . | CSASEGWSNQPQHF | TGCAGTGCTAGCGAGGGTTGGAGCAATCAGCCCCAGCATTTT
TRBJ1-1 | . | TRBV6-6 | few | CASSDGAGAGTEAFF | TGTGCCAGCAGCGACGGGGCAGGGGCAGGCACTGAAGCTTTCTTT
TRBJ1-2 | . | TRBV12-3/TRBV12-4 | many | CASSPSVRGNYGYTF | TGTGCCAGCAGCCCCTCCGTAAGGGGCAACTATGGCTACACCTTC
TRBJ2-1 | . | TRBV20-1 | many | CSAPTSYNEQFF | TGCAGTGCGCCGACTAGCTACAATGAGCAGTTCTTC
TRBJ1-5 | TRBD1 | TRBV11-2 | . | CASTQGPGQGNQPQHF | TGTGCCAGCACCCAAGGGCCGGGACAGGGGAATCAGCCCCAGCATTTT
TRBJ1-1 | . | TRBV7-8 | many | CASSPRPDDTEAFF | TGTGCCAGCAGCCCTCGACCGGATGACACTGAAGCTTTCTTT
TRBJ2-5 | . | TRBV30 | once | CAWLVTDPWGETQYF | TGTGCCTGGTTAGTGACAGACCCGTGGGGAGAGACCCAGTACTTC
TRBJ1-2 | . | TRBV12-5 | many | CASGYDGSNYGYTF | TGTGCTAGTGGGTATGATGGGTCCAACTATGGCTACACCTTC
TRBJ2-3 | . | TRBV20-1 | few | CSARDLGRGIDTQYF | TGCAGTGCTAGAGATCTAGGCAGGGGAATAGATACGCAGTATTTT
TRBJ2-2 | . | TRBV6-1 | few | CASMGVSGELFF | TGTGCCAGCATGGGGGTGTCCGGGGAGCTGTTTTTT
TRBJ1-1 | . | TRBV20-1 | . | CSPTGLNTEAFF | TGCAGTCCAACAGGGCTGAACACTGAAGCTTTCTTT
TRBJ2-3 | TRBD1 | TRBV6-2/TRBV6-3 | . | CASSYDRGLSTDTQYF | TGTGCCAGCAGTTACGACAGGGGGCTAAGCACAGATACGCAGTATTTT
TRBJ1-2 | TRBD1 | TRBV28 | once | CASGTGEAYGYTF | TGTGCCAGTGGGACAGGAGAGGCCTATGGCTACACCTTC
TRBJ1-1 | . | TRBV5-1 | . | CASSGSGAAATEAFF | TGCGCCAGCAGCGGGTCAGGGGCGGCGGCCACTGAAGCTTTCTTT
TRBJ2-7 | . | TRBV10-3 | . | CAISEPTRDTYEQYF | TGTGCCATCAGTGAGCCCACCAGGGATACCTACGAGCAGTACTTC
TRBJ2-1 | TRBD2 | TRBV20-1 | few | CSATPSGRANEQFF | TGCAGTGCGACTCCTAGCGGGAGGGCCAATGAGCAGTTCTTC
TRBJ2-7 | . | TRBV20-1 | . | CSARVGTYEQYF | TGCAGTGCTAGAGTCGGGACCTACGAGCAGTACTTC
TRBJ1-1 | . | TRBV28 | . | CASSPQMNTEAFF | TGTGCCAGCAGTCCTCAGATGAACACTGAAGCTTTCTTT
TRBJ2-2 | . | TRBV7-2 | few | CASSSGTIDGELFF | TGTGCCAGCAGCTCCGGGACCATCGACGGGGAGCTGTTTTTT
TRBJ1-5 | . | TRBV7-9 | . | CASSLGDRGNQPQHF | TGTGCCAGCAGCTTAGGGGACCGGGGCAATCAGCCCCAGCATTTT
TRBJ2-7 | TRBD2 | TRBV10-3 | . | CAISEFGSGGPENMNSYEQYF | TGTGCCATCAGTGAGTTTGGTAGCGGGGGGCCTGAAAACATGAACTCCTACGAGCAGTACTTC
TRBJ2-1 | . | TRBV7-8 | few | CASSLEAGIGNEQFF | TGTGCCAGCAGCTTGGAGGCGGGAATCGGCAATGAGCAGTTCTTC
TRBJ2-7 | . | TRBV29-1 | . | CSVERGEQYF | TGCAGCGTTGAAAGGGGGGAGCAGTACTTC
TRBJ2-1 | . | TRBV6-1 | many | CASSERDLTYNEQFF | TGTGCCAGCAGTGAACGGGACCTCACGTACAATGAGCAGTTCTTC
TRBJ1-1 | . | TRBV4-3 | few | CASSQVPAIEAFF | TGCGCCAGCAGCCAAGTTCCGGCCATTGAAGCTTTCTTT
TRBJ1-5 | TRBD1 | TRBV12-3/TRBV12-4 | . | CASRPGQGSQPQHF | TGTGCCAGCAGACCTGGACAGGGGAGCCAGCCCCAGCATTTT
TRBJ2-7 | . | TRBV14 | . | CASSLHLPYEQYF | TGTGCCAGCAGCCTACACTTACCCTACGAGCAGTACTTC
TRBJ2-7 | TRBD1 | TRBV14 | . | CASSPSTGPSSYEQYF | TGTGCCAGCAGCCCCTCGACAGGGCCTAGCTCCTACGAGCAGTACTTC
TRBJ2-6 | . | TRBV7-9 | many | CASSLASSGANVLTF | TGTGCCAGCAGCTTAGCCTCCTCTGGGGCCAACGTCCTGACTTTC
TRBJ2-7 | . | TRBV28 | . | CASSFRTGLSSYEQYF | TGTGCCAGCAGTTTTCGTACAGGGCTTAGCTCCTACGAGCAGTACTTC
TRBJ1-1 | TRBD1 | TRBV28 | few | CASSDRAHTEAFF | TGTGCCAGTTCCGACAGGGCCCACACTGAAGCTTTCTTT
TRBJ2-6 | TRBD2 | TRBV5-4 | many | CASSHPGSGGASGANVLTF | TGTGCCAGCAGCCACCCCGGGAGCGGGGGGGCATCTGGGGCCAACGTCCTGACTTTC
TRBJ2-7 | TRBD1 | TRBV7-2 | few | CASSSQGTGTYEQYF | TGTGCCAGCAGCTCCCAGGGGACAGGCACTTACGAGCAGTACTTC
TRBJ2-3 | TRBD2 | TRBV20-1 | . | CSARGNGLAGRTDTQYF | TGCAGTGCTAGAGGGAACGGACTAGCGGGGCGCACAGATACGCAGTATTTT
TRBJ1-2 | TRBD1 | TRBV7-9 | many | CASSLGTGSNYGYTF | TGTGCCAGCAGCTTAGGGACAGGGAGTAACTATGGCTACACCTTC
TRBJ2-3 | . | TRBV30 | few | CAWSPGILSTDTQYF | TGTGCCTGGAGCCCGGGTATCTTGAGCACAGATACGCAGTATTTT
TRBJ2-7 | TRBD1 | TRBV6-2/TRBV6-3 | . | CASRKTGVDWSYEQYF | TGTGCCAGCAGGAAGACAGGGGTAGATTGGTCCTACGAGCAGTACTTC
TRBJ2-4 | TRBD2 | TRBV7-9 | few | CASSPLLQAGDKNIQYF | TGTGCCAGCAGCCCTTTATTGCAGGCGGGAGACAAAAACATTCAGTACTTC
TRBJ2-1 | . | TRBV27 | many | CASSPMGGSSDEQFF | TGTGCCAGCAGTCCAATGGGGGGCTCGAGCGATGAGCAGTTCTTC
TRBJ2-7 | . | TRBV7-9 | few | CAGGGPYEQYF | TGTGCCGGGGGAGGCCCCTACGAGCAGTACTTC
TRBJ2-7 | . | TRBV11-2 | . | CPSSFSLQSSYEQYF | TGTCCCAGCAGCTTCAGTCTACAGAGCTCCTACGAGCAGTACTTC
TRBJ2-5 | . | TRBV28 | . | CASSLDRTAQETQYF | TGTGCCAGCAGTTTGGACCGGACAGCGCAAGAGACCCAGTACTTC
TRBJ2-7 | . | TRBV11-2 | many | CASSIQTGSYEQYF | TGTGCCAGCAGCATACAGACGGGGTCCTACGAGCAGTACTTC
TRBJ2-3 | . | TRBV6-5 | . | CASSYSFTDTQYF | TGTGCCAGCAGTTACTCGTTCACAGATACGCAGTATTTT
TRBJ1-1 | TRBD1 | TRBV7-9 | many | CASSPEGGLFTEAFF | TGTGCCAGCAGCCCCGAAGGGGGCCTATTTACTGAAGCTTTCTTT